The 7 T cell receptor beta chains below come from one sample, sequenced in a study of lung T cells in sarcoidosis with Löfgren's syndrome. TCRdb re-called the reads through MiXCR, storing one row per CDR3 protein. The data contain 20,000 or so distinct CDR3 sequences, roughly a fifth of them singletons. Sequencing was done on a sample of CD4+ T cells from PBMCs. The receptors stem from a human donor with sarcoidosis (Löfgren's syndrome or another form), or a control subject (not recorded which).

DNA for the CDR3: TGTGCCAGCAGCCTAGGGGCTGCCAGCCCAGTCACCGGGGAGCTGTTTTTT. This translates into CASSLGAASPVTGELFF. The rearrangement joins TRBV9 to TRBJ2-2, with D perhaps TRBD1 (5 bases). The germline V gene encodes CDR1 SGDLS and CDR2 YYNGEE. V dropped 4 bases and J dropped 4 bases, with 20 bases sitting between them. The CDR3 has 17 amino acids.

This rearrangement joins TRBV12-5 to TRBJ2-7; a weak D match, TRBD2 (5 bases). V was clipped by 3 bases and J by 3 bases, with 12 bases between them. The CDR3 length is 14 residues. CDR1 LGHNT and CDR2 FRNRAP come from the germline V gene. The CDR3 loop is CASGFIGVRYEQYF. CDR3 sequence (DNA): TGTGCTAGTGGTTTCATCGGGGTTCGCTACGAGCAGTACTTC. The complete variable domain, with remaining parts taken from reference TRBV12-5 and TRBJ2-7, reads DARVTQTPRHKVTEMGQEVTMRCQPILGHNTVFWYRQTMMQGLELLAYFRNRAPLDDSGMPKDRFSAEMPDATLATLKIQPSEPRDSAVYFCASGFIGVRYEQYFGPGTRLTVT.

This clonotype was found many times. The chain carries TRBV7-2 and TRBJ1-4, with D perhaps TRBD1 (5 bases). V lost 2 bases, J lost 5 bases, and 12 bases lay in between. Germline V gene sequence: CDR1 SGHTA, CDR2 FQGNSA. The CDR3 extends over 15 amino acids. CDR3 region: CASSLSPWGNEKLFF. The CDR3 coding sequence is TGTGCCAGCAGCTTATCCCCTTGGGGGAATGAAAAACTGTTTTTT. Drawing the rest from reference TRBV7-2 and TRBJ1-4, the complete variable domain is GAGVSQSPSNKVTEKGKDVELRCDPISGHTALYWYRQSLGQGLEFLIYFQGNSAPDKSGLPSDRFSAERTGGSVSTLTIQRTQQEDSAVYLCASSLSPWGNEKLFFGSGTQLSVL.

This clonotype was seen many times. The chain links TRBV7-2 to TRBJ1-5; D perhaps matches TRBD1 (5 bases). This CDR3 spans 13 amino acids. The germline V gene encodes CDR1 SGHTA and CDR2 FQGNSA. V was pared by 0 bases and J by 9 bases, with 9 bases between. The CDR3 reads CASSLARDRPQHF. CDR3 coding DNA: TGTGCCAGCAGCTTAGCCAGGGATCGGCCCCAGCATTTT.

This clonotype was counted a few times. A much larger clone lies a single base off, so this may be a read error. CDR3 protein: CSVGAGRYEQYF. In nucleotides, the CDR3 is TGCAGTGTGGGTGCGGGCAGATACGAGCAGTACTTC. The chain couples TRBV20-1 to TRBJ2-7; tentatively, D is TRBD2 (5 bases). Trimming pared 7 bases from V and 4 bases from J, leaving 14 bases between. The CDR3 consists of 12 residues. The V gene's germline CDR1 is DFQATT and CDR2 SNEGSKA (reference sequence).

On this clonotype itself: The germline gene is not matched at one end of the junction; a read error may be the cause. The chain employs TRBV12-3 or TRBV12-4 and TRBJ2-1; D may correspond to TRBD1 or TRBD2 (5 bases each). The CDR3 extends over 13 amino acids. CDR3 in amino acids: CASSFGGTNEQLF. The DNA for the CDR3 is TGTGCCAGCAGTTTTGGGGGAACAAATGAGCAGCTCTTC.

There are many counts of this clonotype. This chain links TRBV12-3 or TRBV12-4 with TRBJ1-5; TRBD1 matches at 12 bases. The CDR3 is 17 amino acids. V shed 4 bases and J 2 bases; nucleotides not matched to a gene: 6. The CDR3: CASSWGTGGEGNQPQHF. CDR3 DNA sequence: TGTGCCAGCAGTTGGGGGACAGGGGGCGAGGGCAATCAGCCCCAGCATTTT.